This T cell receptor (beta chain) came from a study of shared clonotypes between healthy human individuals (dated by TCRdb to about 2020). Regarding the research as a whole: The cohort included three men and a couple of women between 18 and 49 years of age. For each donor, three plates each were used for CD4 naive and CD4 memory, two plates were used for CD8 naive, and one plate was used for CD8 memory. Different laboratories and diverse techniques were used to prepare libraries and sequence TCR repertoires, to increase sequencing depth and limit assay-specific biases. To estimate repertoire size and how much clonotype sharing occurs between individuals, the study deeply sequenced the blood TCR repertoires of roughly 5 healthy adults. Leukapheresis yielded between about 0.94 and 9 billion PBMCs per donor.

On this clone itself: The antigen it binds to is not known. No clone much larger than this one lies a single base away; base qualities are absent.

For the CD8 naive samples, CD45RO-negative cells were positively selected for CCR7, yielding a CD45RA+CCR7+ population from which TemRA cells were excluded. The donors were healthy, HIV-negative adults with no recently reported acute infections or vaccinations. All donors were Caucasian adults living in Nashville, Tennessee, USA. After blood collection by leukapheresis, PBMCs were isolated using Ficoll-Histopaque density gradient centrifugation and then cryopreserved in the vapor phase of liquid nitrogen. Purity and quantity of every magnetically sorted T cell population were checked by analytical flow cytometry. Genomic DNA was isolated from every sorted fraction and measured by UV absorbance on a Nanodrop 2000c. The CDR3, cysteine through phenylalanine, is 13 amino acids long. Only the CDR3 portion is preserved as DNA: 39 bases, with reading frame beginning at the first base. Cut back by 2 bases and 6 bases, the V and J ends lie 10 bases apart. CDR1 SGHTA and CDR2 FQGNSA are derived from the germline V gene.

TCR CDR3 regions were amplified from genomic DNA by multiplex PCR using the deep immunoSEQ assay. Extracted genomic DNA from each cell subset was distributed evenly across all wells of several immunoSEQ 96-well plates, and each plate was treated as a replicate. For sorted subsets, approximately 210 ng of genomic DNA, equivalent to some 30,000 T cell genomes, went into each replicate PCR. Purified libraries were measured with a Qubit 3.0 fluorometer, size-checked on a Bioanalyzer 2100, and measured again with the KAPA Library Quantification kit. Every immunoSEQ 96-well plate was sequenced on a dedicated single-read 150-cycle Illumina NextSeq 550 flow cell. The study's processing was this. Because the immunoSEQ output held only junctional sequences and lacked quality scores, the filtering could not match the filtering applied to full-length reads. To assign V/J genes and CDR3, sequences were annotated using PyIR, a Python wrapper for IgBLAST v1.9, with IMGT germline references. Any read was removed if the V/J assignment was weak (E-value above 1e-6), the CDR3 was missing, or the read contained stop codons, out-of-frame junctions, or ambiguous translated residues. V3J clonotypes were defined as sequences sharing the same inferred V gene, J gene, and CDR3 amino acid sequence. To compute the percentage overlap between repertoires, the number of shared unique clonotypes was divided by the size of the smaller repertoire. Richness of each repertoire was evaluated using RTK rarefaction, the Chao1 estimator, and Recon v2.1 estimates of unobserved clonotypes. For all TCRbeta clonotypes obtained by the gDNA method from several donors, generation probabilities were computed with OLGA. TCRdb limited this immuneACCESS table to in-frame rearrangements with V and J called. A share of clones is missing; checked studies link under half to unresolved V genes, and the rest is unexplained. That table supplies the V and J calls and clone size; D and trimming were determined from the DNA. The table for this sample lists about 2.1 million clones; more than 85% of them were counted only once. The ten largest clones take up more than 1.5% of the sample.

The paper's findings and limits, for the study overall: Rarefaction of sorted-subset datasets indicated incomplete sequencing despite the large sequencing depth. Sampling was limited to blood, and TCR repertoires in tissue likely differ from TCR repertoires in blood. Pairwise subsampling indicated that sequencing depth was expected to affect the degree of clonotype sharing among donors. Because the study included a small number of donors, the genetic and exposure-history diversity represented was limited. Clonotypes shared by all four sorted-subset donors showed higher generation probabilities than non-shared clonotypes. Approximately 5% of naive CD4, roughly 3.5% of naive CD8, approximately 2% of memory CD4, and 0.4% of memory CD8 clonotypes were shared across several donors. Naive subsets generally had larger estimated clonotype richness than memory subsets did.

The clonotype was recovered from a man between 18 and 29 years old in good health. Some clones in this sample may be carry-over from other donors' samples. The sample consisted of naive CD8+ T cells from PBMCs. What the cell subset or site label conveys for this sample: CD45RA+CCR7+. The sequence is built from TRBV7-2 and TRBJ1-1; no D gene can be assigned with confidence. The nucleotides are TGTGCCAGCAGCTTATTAGGTGGCGCTGAAGCTTTCTTT. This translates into CASSLLGGAEAFF.